This T cell receptor (beta chain) was sequenced during a study of cytomegalovirus exposure and HLA in healthy donors. Overall study context: The 120 validation repertoires and the roughly 670 first-cohort repertoires shared a platform, a later analysis reported.

Libraries were prepared by immunoSEQ multiplex PCR; TCRdb keeps only in-frame clonotypes and omits some of them. Among tens of thousands of clones listed, around 94% were seen once. Trimming took 0 bases from V and 4 from J; bases not matched to a gene: 5. From germline, CDR1 is SGHTA and CDR2 FQGNSA. The CDR3 runs 16 residues. Donors were drawn from the approximately 110-subject validation cohort, separate from the roughly 700-subject first cohort. The study, taken as a whole, reports: Across donors, most TCRs were seen rarely, yet some public ones were widespread. There were about 160 TCR beta chains listed as cytomegalovirus-associated.

On this clone itself: Its antigen is not identified.

The source of this sequence is a woman aged 18-35 years in good health and CMV-seronegative. The chain joins TRBV7-2 to TRBJ2-2; TRBD2 agrees at 7 bases. The sample was PBMCs. This CDR3 reads CASSLASSGGTGELFF. The CDR3 nucleotides read TGTGCCAGCAGCTTAGCATCTAGCGGAGGCACCGGGGAGCTGTTTTTT.